Below are 13 T cell receptor beta chains sequenced from a single sample in a study of T cell repertoires in cytomegalovirus infection. TCRdb passed the reads through MiXCR, listing each CDR3 protein once. The sample holds 90,000 to 120,000 distinct CDR3 sequences, 23% seen once. Sequenced input: CD8+ T cells from PBMCs. These TCRs come from a human donor in good health (CMV status not recorded). Some clones in this sample may be carry-over from other donors' samples.

This chain joins TRBV7-6 and TRBJ2-3; TRBD1 matches 9 bases. Trimming cost V 4 bases and J 1 base; bases outside gene matches: 3. Germline V CDR1 and CDR2: SGHVS, FNYEAQ. The CDR3 runs to 15 residues. The CDR3 here is CASSSRTGGTDTQYF. The CDR3 nucleotides read TGTGCCAGCAGCTCGCGGACAGGGGGCACAGATACGCAGTATTTT.

The chain joins TRBV7-9 to TRBJ1-1; 8 bases are shared with TRBD1. Germline CDR1 reads SEHNR; CDR2 reads FQNEAQ (reference sequence). J was trimmed by 5 bases and V by 3 bases; bases with no gene match: 5. The CDR3 spans 14 residues. The CDR3 DNA sequence: TGTGCCAGCAGCTTCGGACAGGGCGGGACTGAAGCTTTCTTT. Translated: CASSFGQGGTEAFF.

The chain combines TRBV11-3 with TRBJ2-7; unclear D gene. Germline CDR1 SGHNT, CDR2 YENEEA. This CDR3 contains 15 residues. The V and J ends lost 5 bases and 2 bases respectively, with 16 bases between them. CDR3 region: CASSATRPPTYEQYF. In DNA, the CDR3 is TGTGCCAGCAGCGCTACTCGACCCCCCACCTACGAGCAGTACTTC.

This clonotype was seen many times. V and J are TRBV20-1 and TRBJ2-7; D tentatively fits TRBD1 or TRBD2 (5 bases each). Germline V CDR1 and CDR2: DFQATT, SNEGSKA (reference sequence). Deletions cut 0 bases from V and 2 bases from J, with 8 bases between. This CDR3 comprises 13 residues. The CDR3 sequence: CSARDRGAYEQYF. In nucleotides, the CDR3 is TGCAGTGCTAGAGATCGGGGCGCCTACGAGCAGTACTTC.

This chain connects TRBV20-1 to TRBJ2-1, with 9 bases aligning to TRBD1. The V gene end was trimmed by 1 base and the J gene end by 2 bases; junction bases not matched to a gene: 3. CDR1 DFQATT and CDR2 SNEGSKA come from the germline V gene (reference sequence). This CDR3 is 15 amino acids long. In nucleotides, the CDR3 is TGCAGTGCTAGAGTGAGGACAGGGGCCTACAATGAGCAGTTCTTC. It translates to CSARVRTGAYNEQFF.

This chain links TRBV7-2 with TRBJ2-7, with D possibly matching TRBD1 (6 bases). Trimming pared 4 bases from V and 1 base from J, leaving 17 bases between. This CDR3 region has 16 residues. Germline-derived CDR1 and CDR2 are SGHTA and FQGNSA. The CDR3 bases are TGTGCCAGCAGCTCGAGGGGGATGGGTTCGTCCTACGAGCAGTACTTC. Translating it yields CASSSRGMGSSYEQYF. The full variable domain, completed using reference TRBV7-2 and TRBJ2-7, is GAGVSQSPSNKVTEKGKDVELRCDPISGHTALYWYRQSLGQGLEFLIYFQGNSAPDKSGLPSDRFSAERTGGSVSTLTIQRTQQEDSAVYLCASSSRGMGSSYEQYFGPGTRLTVT.

This chain uses TRBV11-2 with TRBJ2-1; 11 nucleotides agree with TRBD2. The trim removed 0 bases at V and 2 bases at J, leaving 0 bases unmatched. From germline, CDR1 is SGHAT and CDR2 FQNNGV. CDR3 length: 16 residues. CDR3 residues: CASSLELAGAYNEQFF. For the CDR3, the DNA is TGTGCCAGCAGCTTAGAACTAGCGGGGGCCTACAATGAGCAGTTCTTC.

This chain's CDR3 is CASSTYTDQPQHF. The DNA for the CDR3 is TGTGCCAGTAGTACCTACACCGATCAGCCCCAGCATTTT. The gene calls are TRBV19 and TRBJ1-5; D is unclear. V lost 4 bases and J 5 bases, leaving 9 bases between the germline ends. This CDR3 contains 13 residues. Looked up from germline, CDR1 is LNHDA and CDR2 is SQIVND (reference sequence).

This chain joins TRBV7-9 and TRBJ1-2, with 8 positions matching TRBD1. The V segment lost 2 bases and the J segment 7 bases; nucleotides outside the gene matches: 9. Germline-derived CDR1 and CDR2 are SEHNR and FQNEAQ (reference sequence). The CDR3 spans 15 residues. The CDR3 here is CASSLQGQGASGYTF. The CDR3 DNA follows: TGTGCCAGCAGCTTACAGGGGCAGGGGGCGAGTGGCTACACCTTC.

The chain carries TRBV27 and TRBJ2-6; TRBD2 might be the D (5 bases). Trimming left V 4 bases short and J 0 bases short, with 13 bases between. The CDR3 runs 17 residues. Per germline, CDR1 MNHEY and CDR2 SMNVEV (reference sequence). The DNA of the CDR3 is TGTGCCAGCAGTTCGGACTTCCAGAGCTCTGGGGCCAACGTCCTGACTTTC. Translation gives CASSSDFQSSGANVLTF.

This clonotype was observed once. The chain joins TRBV27 to TRBJ2-7; 8 nucleotides line up with TRBD1. In germline, CDR1 is MNHEY, CDR2 SMNVEV (reference sequence). With 5 bases clipped from V and 2 bases from J, the junction kept 5 bases outside the gene matches. The CDR3 loop spans 14 amino acids. Written as DNA, the CDR3 is TGTGCCAGCAGTCCCCAGGGACAGGCCTACGAGCAGTACTTC. This translates into CASSPQGQAYEQYF.

J is TRBJ1-2 and V is TRBV29-1, with 9 bases aligning to TRBD1. The J segment lost 3 bases and the V segment lost 6 bases, leaving 2 bases of the junction unmatched. The CDR3 is made up of 12 amino acids. Germline loops: CDR1 SQVTM, CDR2 ANQGSEA. The CDR3 sequence: CSVRDRDYGYTF. The CDR3 DNA follows: TGCAGCGTCCGGGACAGGGACTATGGCTACACCTTC.

The chain recombines TRBV7-2 with TRBJ2-1; D not certain. Germline V gene sequence: CDR1 SGHTA, CDR2 FQGNSA. The ends were cut back, 6 bases at V and 3 bases at J, with 12 bases in the middle. The CDR3 consists of 14 residues. CDR3: CASRTESFYNEQFF. As DNA, the CDR3 is TGTGCCAGCAGGACCGAGAGCTTCTACAATGAGCAGTTCTTC.